The sequence of this T cell receptor beta chain was determined in a study of blood T cell repertoires in COVID-19. The overall study: Specimens from acute and convalescent COVID-19 originated in the United States, Italy and Spain. T cells, B-cell-depleted T cells, or PBMCs provided the cDNA or gDNA that served as material.

This clone was observed a single time. CDR1 is SGDLS, CDR2 YYNGEE, per germline. The V gene lost 2 bases and the J gene lost 3 bases, with 21 bases spanning the gap. The CDR3 has 17 amino acids. Original processing notes: Nucleated cell number was recorded as an estimate derived from reference gene primer amplification. Sequenced by immunoSEQ multiplex PCR; TCRdb stores in-frame clones only, minus some. V, J and clone size derive from that table, while D and trimming were established from the DNA sequence. This sample has fewer than 350,000 clones; around 85% occur once, and the top ten carry 7.2%. The sequencing input was peripheral blood. This sequence joins TRBV9 and TRBJ2-7, with TRBD1 as a possible D gene (6 bases). The TCR comes from a human donor in a cohort sampled during active COVID-19. The CDR3, as DNA: TGTGCCAGCAGCGTCTACCGGACAGTGGGGAGAGGCTACGAGCAGTACTTC. It yields the protein CASSVYRTVGRGYEQYF.